These 27 T cell receptor beta chains came from one sample sequenced in a study of T-cell reconstitution after alpha-beta-depleted transplantation in children. Unique molecular identifiers featured in how the TCRbeta library was prepared. One entry per CDR3 protein, called by TCRdb with MiXCR from the PCR reads. The table records over 100,000 distinct CDR3 sequences, over 9% of them present only once. The material sequenced was PBMCs, taken before TCRalphabeta/CD19-depleted stem cell transplant. These receptors came from a boy aged 2 to 9 with acute lymphoblastic leukemia, due to receive a stem cell transplant.

This clonotype was recorded many times. The V and J genes are TRBV12-3 or TRBV12-4 and TRBJ2-1; 10 nucleotides match TRBD1. V shed 6 bases and J 8 bases; nucleotides not matched to a gene: 7. The CDR3 length is 14 residues. CDR3 amino acids: CASRSGQGTDEQFF. The CDR3 DNA sequence: TGTGCCAGCAGGTCGGGACAGGGGACAGATGAGCAGTTCTTC.

This clonotype was counted between two and nine times. The J gene is TRBJ2-1, the V gene TRBV9, with D possibly being TRBD1 (6 bases). The CDR3 totals 14 residues. Trimming stripped 3 bases from V and 14 bases from J, with 21 bases between. CDR1 is SGDLS and CDR2 is YYNGEE in the germline V gene. CDR3 in DNA: TGTGCCAGCAGCGGTGGGACACTAGACATTCGGGAGTTCTTC. It translates to CASSGGTLDIREFF.

This clonotype turned up a few times. The rearrangement links TRBV20-1 to TRBJ1-1; possible D gene TRBD1, 5 bases. Germline V gene lookup returns CDR1 DFQATT and CDR2 SNEGSKA (reference sequence). The CDR3 is 14 residues long. V was pared by 4 bases and J by 1 base, with 13 bases between. CDR3 nucleotide sequence: TGCAGTGCTAAACAAATAGACAGGAACACTGAAGCTTTCTTT. It encodes CSAKQIDRNTEAFF.

The sample holds a few counts of this clonotype. The chain couples TRBV30 to TRBJ2-7, with TRBD2 matching 7 bases. The CDR3 totals 15 residues. The J segment lost 4 bases and the V segment lost 8 bases, leaving 17 bases of the junction unmatched. The germline CDR1 and CDR2 sequences are GTSNPN and SVGIG (reference sequence). In DNA, the CDR3 is TGTGCCCGGACATGTTGTGGCGGGAGTAGATACGAGCAGTACTTC. Its protein product is CARTCCGGSRYEQYF.

The rearrangement links TRBV7-3 to TRBJ1-2; TRBD1 aligns across 9 bases. Looked up from germline, CDR1 is SGHTA and CDR2 is FQGTGA. This CDR3 is built from 13 residues. V trimming: 4 bases; J trimming: 7 bases; junction bases outside the gene matches: 4. DNA for the CDR3: TGTGCCAGCAGCTCACAGGGGGCCGGTGGCTACACCTTC. Protein sequence: CASSSQGAGGYTF.

This clonotype came up a few times. V and J are TRBV5-5 and TRBJ1-5; D is possibly TRBD1 (5 bases). Germline CDR1 is SGHKS and CDR2 is YYEKEE (reference sequence). V lost 3 bases to trimming and J lost 2 bases, with 12 bases between them. The CDR3 length is 15 residues. CDR3 nucleotides: TGTGCCAGCAGCTCCCGGGGGTATGGCAATCAGCCCCAGCATTTT. This encodes CASSSRGYGNQPQHF.

This sequence joins TRBV10-3 and TRBJ2-5; D is perhaps TRBD1 (5 bases). V lost 3 bases and J lost 3, with 14 bases in between. Germline CDR1 ENHRY, CDR2 SYGVKD. The CDR3 consists of 15 residues. CDR3: CAISDPRQRKETQYF. The CDR3, as DNA: TGTGCCATCAGTGATCCGAGACAGCGAAAAGAGACCCAGTACTTC.

The chain uses TRBV7-7 and TRBJ2-2; D assignment may be TRBD1 or TRBD2 (5 bases each). The CDR3 totals 16 residues. The germline V gene encodes CDR1 SSHAT and CDR2 FNYEAQ (reference sequence). DNA of the CDR3: TGTGCTAGCCGTCGTGGGGGAGTACCCAGCACCGGGGAGCTGTTTTTT. Translation: CASRRGGVPSTGELFF.

This clonotype came up many times. This chain uses TRBV20-1 with TRBJ2-2; TRBD1 agrees at 7 bases. The V segment lost 5 bases and the J segment 5 bases; nucleotides outside the gene matches: 17. Germline-derived CDR1 and CDR2 are DFQATT and SNEGSKA (reference sequence). This CDR3 comprises 17 residues. DNA for the CDR3: TGCAGTGCTGACAGGGTCCCGGGACAGCTGCCTACCGGGGAGCTGTTTTTT. This translates into CSADRVPGQLPTGELFF.

This clonotype was seen ten or more times. The chain joins TRBV12-3 or TRBV12-4 to TRBJ1-4, with 7 bases identical to TRBD1. Germline trimming cut 6 bases from V and 5 bases from J; bases unmatched to any gene: 3. The CDR3 has 13 amino acids. The CDR3 nucleotides read TGTGCCAGCAGCCCCAGGGGGAATGAAAAACTGTTTTTT. It specifies CASSPRGNEKLFF.

This clonotype came up a few times. V usage is TRBV30 and J usage is TRBJ2-1, with 8 positions matching TRBD1. The CDR3 loop spans 13 amino acids. In germline, CDR1 is GTSNPN, CDR2 SVGIG (reference sequence). V was pared by 3 bases and J by 8 bases, with 6 bases of the junction left unmatched. DNA for the CDR3: TGTGCCTGGAGGCTGACAGGGGTCCATGAGCAGTTCTTC. Translating it yields CAWRLTGVHEQFF.

Only a few counts were recorded for this clonotype. The V and J genes are TRBV5-1 and TRBJ1-1; weak D call: TRBD1 (5 bases). Deletions cut 4 bases from V and 0 bases from J, with 16 bases between. The CDR3 consists of 16 residues. Germline V lookup: CDR1 SGHRS, CDR2 YFSETQ. The CDR3: CASSPRDSSLNTEAFF. In DNA, the CDR3 is TGCGCCAGCAGCCCCCGGGACTCCTCGTTGAACACTGAAGCTTTCTTT. Using reference TRBV5-1 and TRBJ1-1 for the parts outside the CDR3, the full variable domain is KAGVTQTPRYLIKTRGQQVTLSCSPISGHRSVSWYQQTPGQGLQFLFEYFSETQRNKGNFPGRFSGRQFSNSRSEMNVSTLELGDSALYLCASSPRDSSLNTEAFFGQGTRLTVV.

This clonotype came up a few times. This chain links TRBV28 with TRBJ2-1; no clear D gene. CDR3 length: 15 residues. Trimming shortened V by 8 bases and J by 5 bases, and 19 bases separated the two germline ends. Germline V gene data show CDR1 as MDHEN and CDR2 as SYDVKM. For the CDR3, the DNA is TGTGCCAGCCGTCCCCCTGGCGGAAACCACAATGAGCAGTTCTTC. Translation gives CASRPPGGNHNEQFF.

This clonotype was found a few times. The rearrangement joins TRBV15 to TRBJ2-3; the D is unclear. Looked up from germline, CDR1 is LNHNV and CDR2 is YYDKDF (reference sequence). Between the trimmed V and J ends, which lost 1 base and 3 bases, there was a span of 8 bases. This CDR3 spans 14 amino acids. The CDR3, as DNA: TGTGCCACCAGCAGAGGCACAGAGACAGATACGCAGTATTTT. Protein sequence: CATSRGTETDTQYF.

This sequence joins TRBV28 and TRBJ2-4; perhaps TRBD1 as D (6 bases). Per the germline V gene, CDR1 is MDHEN and CDR2 is SYDVKM. Trimming took 4 bases from V and 7 from J, leaving 11 bases between them. This CDR3 is built from 13 residues. Here the CDR3 reads CASSYRARNIQYF. The CDR3 DNA sequence: TGTGCCAGCAGTTACAGGGCTAGGAACATTCAGTACTTC.

This clonotype was recorded many times. This chain uses TRBV6-1 with TRBJ2-5; D is possibly TRBD1 (5 bases). The germline V gene encodes CDR1 MNHNS and CDR2 SASEGT. This CDR3 region has 14 residues. Between the trimmed V and J ends, which lost 6 bases and 3 bases, there was a span of 14 bases. The CDR3 here is CASRTWAGKETQYF. In DNA form, the CDR3 reads TGTGCCAGCAGGACGTGGGCAGGGAAAGAGACCCAGTACTTC.

The V and J genes are TRBV3-1 and TRBJ2-3, with D perhaps given as TRBD1 or TRBD2 (5 bases each). CDR1 is LGHDT and CDR2 is YNNKEL in the germline V gene (reference sequence). V was clipped by 3 bases and J by 6 bases, with 19 bases between them. The CDR3 is 16 amino acids. The CDR3 is CASSQNGVARADTQYF. The CDR3 DNA reads TGTGCCAGCAGCCAGAACGGGGTTGCCAGGGCGGATACGCAGTATTTT.

The chain recombines TRBV10-3 with TRBJ2-1, with D maybe TRBD1 (6 bases). This CDR3 comprises 12 residues. Germline V gene sequence: CDR1 ENHRY, CDR2 SYGVKD. V was pared by 4 bases and J by 6 bases, with 7 bases between. CDR3 DNA: TGTGCCATCAGTGGAGGGGGCAATGAGCAGTTCTTC. Translation: CAISGGGNEQFF.

This clonotype has more than one count but fewer than ten. The chain recombines TRBV20-1 with TRBJ2-1, with 7 bases aligning to TRBD2. The CDR3 has 16 amino acids. CDR1 is DFQATT, CDR2 SNEGSKA, per germline (reference sequence). Germline trimming cut 1 base from V and 8 bases from J; bases unmatched to any gene: 14. CDR3 DNA sequence: TGCAGTGCTAGAGTTGCGGCGGGAGCCAGTTTCGATGAGCAGTTCTTC. Encoded protein: CSARVAAGASFDEQFF.

This clonotype has only a few counts. The rearrangement links TRBV27 to TRBJ2-4; perhaps TRBD1 as D (6 bases). This CDR3 has 17 amino acids. Trimming pared 4 bases from V and 0 bases from J, leaving 16 bases between. The germline CDR1 and CDR2 sequences are MNHEY and SMNVEV (reference sequence). The CDR3 nucleotides read TGTGCCAGCAGTTCTACAGGGATTCAGATAGCCAAAAACATTCAGTACTTC. This gives the protein CASSSTGIQIAKNIQYF.

This clonotype was seen a few times. The V call is TRBV7-9, the J call TRBJ1-3; unclear D gene. V lost 5 bases and J lost 4, with 6 bases in between. The CDR3 totals 12 residues. Germline values: CDR1 SEHNR, CDR2 FQNEAQ (reference sequence). CDR3 region: CASSPPGNTIYF. The CDR3 DNA follows: TGTGCCAGCAGCCCTCCGGGAAACACCATATATTTT.

In its sample, this clonotype was seen many times. The chain is built from TRBV6-6 and TRBJ1-4, with D tentatively TRBD1 (5 bases). CDR1 is MNHNY, CDR2 SVGAGI, per germline (reference sequence). This CDR3 spans 13 amino acids. Trimming stripped 11 bases from V and 8 bases from J, with 18 bases between. The DNA for the CDR3 is TGTGCCTCGTGGCAGGGACGGGTCGAAAAACTGTTTTTT. This gives the protein CASWQGRVEKLFF.

This clonotype was detected ten times or more. The chain uses TRBV20-1 and TRBJ2-1; D is unresolved. Trimming shortened V by 4 bases and J by 3 bases, and 4 bases separated the two germline ends. The CDR3 extends over 11 amino acids. The germline gives CDR1 DFQATT, CDR2 SNEGSKA (reference sequence). CDR3 region: CSATDYNEQFF. Written as DNA, the CDR3 is TGCAGTGCTACCGACTACAATGAGCAGTTCTTC.

The chain carries TRBV30 and TRBJ1-1; D gene unclear. V was shortened by 3 bases and J by 0 bases, with 11 bases between the two germline ends. The CDR3 consists of 14 residues. Per germline, CDR1 GTSNPN and CDR2 SVGIG (reference sequence). The CDR3 sequence is CAWRVKGLNTEAFF. CDR3 bases: TGTGCCTGGAGGGTCAAGGGTTTGAACACTGAAGCTTTCTTT.

The chain couples TRBV10-3 to TRBJ2-1; no reliable D call. V was pared by 0 bases and J by 5 bases, with 11 bases between. Germline values: CDR1 ENHRY, CDR2 SYGVKD. The CDR3 runs to 15 residues. This CDR3 reads CAISESVTSHNEQFF. The CDR3 bases are TGTGCCATCAGTGAGTCGGTGACCAGCCACAATGAGCAGTTCTTC.

The rearrangement links TRBV4-2 to TRBJ2-3, with TRBD1 matching over 7 bases. The CDR3 runs to 17 residues. After removal of 0 bases from V and 5 bases from J, the junction contained 11 bases not matched to a gene. Germline V lookup: CDR1 LGHNA, CDR2 YNFKEQ. The CDR3 DNA is TGTGCCAGCAGCCAAGATAAAAGGGGGCTACGAAAAGATACGCAGTATTTT. This encodes CASSQDKRGLRKDTQYF.

This clonotype was found a few times. The chain recombines TRBV20-1 with TRBJ2-2, with 11 bases matching TRBD2. The germline gives CDR1 DFQATT, CDR2 SNEGSKA (reference sequence). With V trimmed by 0 bases and J by 8 bases, 5 bases remained unmatched. This CDR3 is 15 amino acids long. CDR3 protein: CSARDVASGRGELFF. The CDR3 DNA reads as TGCAGTGCTAGAGATGTGGCTAGCGGGAGGGGGGAGCTGTTTTTT.